The entry below describes one TCR beta chain. Its cognate antigen is unknown. The CDR3 length is 13 residues. CDR1 SGDLS and CDR2 YYNGEE come from the germline V gene. The V and J ends lost 0 bases and 4 bases respectively, with 4 bases between them. This sample was taken from a study of vaccination effects on CD4 cells after COVID-19. Ahead of sequencing, the ViraFEST assay grew antigen-specific CD4+ T cells using viral peptide pools. Investigators separated out CD4+ T cells once less than 11 days of culture had passed. Of the BNT162b2 and mRNA-1273 vaccines, participants received two doses of one or the other. Vaccinated participants had no history of SARS-CoV-2 infection and tested negative for nucleocapsid antibodies. TCRdb's table, derived via immunoSEQ multiplex PCR, lists solely in-frame clones and lacks some. The sample lists under 85,000 clones, roughly 73% occurring once.

The gene calls are TRBV9 and TRBJ2-2; D is undetermined. Sample: CD4+ T cells from PBMCs cultured with HCoV-OC43 spike peptides, taken after COVID-19 vaccination. Described subset: HCoV-OC43 spike overlapping peptide pool stimulation. The TCR comes from a human donor who received a COVID-19 vaccine. Written as DNA, the CDR3 is TGTGCCAGCAGCGTAGACGTCACCGGGGAGCTGTTTTTT. Protein product: CASSVDVTGELFF.